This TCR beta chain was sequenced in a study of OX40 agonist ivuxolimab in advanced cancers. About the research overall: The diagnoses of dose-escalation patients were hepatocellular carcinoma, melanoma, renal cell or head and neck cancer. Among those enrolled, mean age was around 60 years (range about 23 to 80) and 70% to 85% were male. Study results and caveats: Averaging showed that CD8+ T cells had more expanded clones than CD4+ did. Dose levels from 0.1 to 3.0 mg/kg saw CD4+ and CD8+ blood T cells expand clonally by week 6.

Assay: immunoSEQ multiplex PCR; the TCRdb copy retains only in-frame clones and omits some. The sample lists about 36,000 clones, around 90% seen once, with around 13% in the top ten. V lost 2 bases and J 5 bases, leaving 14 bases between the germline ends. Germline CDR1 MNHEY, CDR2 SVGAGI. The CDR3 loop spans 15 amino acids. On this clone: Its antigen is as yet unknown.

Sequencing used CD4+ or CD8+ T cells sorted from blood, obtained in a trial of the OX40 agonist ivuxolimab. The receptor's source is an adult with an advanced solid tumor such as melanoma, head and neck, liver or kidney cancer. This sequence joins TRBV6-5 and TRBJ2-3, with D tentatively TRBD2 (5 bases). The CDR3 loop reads CASSYTLGLLDTQYF. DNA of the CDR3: TGTGCCAGCAGTTACACTCTAGGACTGCTAGATACGCAGTATTTT.